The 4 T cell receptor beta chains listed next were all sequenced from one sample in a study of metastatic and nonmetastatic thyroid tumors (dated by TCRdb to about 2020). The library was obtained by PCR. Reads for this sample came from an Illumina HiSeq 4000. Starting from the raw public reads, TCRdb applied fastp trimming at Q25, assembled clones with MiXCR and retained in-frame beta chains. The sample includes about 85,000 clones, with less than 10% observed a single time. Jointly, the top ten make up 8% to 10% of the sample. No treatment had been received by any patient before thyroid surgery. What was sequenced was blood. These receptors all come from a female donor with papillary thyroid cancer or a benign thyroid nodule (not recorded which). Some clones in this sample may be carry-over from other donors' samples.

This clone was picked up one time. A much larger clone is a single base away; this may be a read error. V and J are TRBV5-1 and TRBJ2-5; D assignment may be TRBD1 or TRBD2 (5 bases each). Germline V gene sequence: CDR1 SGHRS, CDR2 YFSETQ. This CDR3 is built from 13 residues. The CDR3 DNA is TGCGCCAGCAGCGGGGGACGGCAAGATACCCAGTACTTC. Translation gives CASSGGRQDTQYF.

CDR3 DNA: TGCGCCAGCAGCCAAGATCAGTGGGACAGAATCTACGAGCAGTACTTC. This sequence encodes CASSQDQWDRIYEQYF. The chain joins TRBV4-1 to TRBJ2-7, with 7 bases identical to TRBD1. The CDR3 is made up of 16 amino acids. The V gene's germline CDR1 is MGHRA and CDR2 YSYEKL. V gave up 0 bases and J gave up 3 bases; unmatched junction bases: 8.

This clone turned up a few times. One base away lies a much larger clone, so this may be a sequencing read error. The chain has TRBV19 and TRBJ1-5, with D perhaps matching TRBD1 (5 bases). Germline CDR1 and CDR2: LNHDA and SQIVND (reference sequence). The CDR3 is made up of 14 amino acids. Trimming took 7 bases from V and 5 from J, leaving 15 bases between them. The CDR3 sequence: CASTRPQGDQPQHF. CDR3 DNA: TGTGCCAGTACCCGTCCGCAGGGCGATCAGCCCCAGCATTTT.

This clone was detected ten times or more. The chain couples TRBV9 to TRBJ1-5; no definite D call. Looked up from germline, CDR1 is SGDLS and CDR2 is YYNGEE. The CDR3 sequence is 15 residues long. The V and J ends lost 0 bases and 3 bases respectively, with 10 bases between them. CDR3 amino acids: CASSVDGHFNQPQHF. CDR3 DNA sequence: TGTGCCAGCAGCGTAGATGGCCACTTCAATCAGCCCCAGCATTTT.